The clone carrying this TCR beta chain was counted a few times. Semi-nested PCR with Nested Universal Primer A followed constant-region reverse priming of full-length variable regions. TCRdb re-called the 5' RACE reads with MiXCR, one entry per CDR3 protein. The repertoire holds about 62,000 distinct CDR3 sequences, with 30% as singletons. Germline V gene sequence: CDR1 SGDLS, CDR2 YYNGEE. The CDR3 runs 16 residues. V lost 0 bases and J 1 base, leaving 13 bases between the germline ends. The V gene is TRBV9, the J gene TRBJ1-1, with D perhaps matching TRBD1 (5 bases). The material sequenced was tumor-infiltrating naive CD4+ T cells sorted from the breast tumor. As to subset: naive CD4+ T cells, CD4+CD45RA+CD25-. The sequence was collected from a female donor with breast cancer. The CDR3 sequence: CASSVDGGSRNTEAFF. CDR3 DNA: TGTGCCAGCAGCGTAGATGGGGGGAGTAGGAACACTGAAGCTTTCTTT.